Listed below are T cell receptor beta chains from one sample, sequenced in a study of CD8 T cells in ankylosing spondylitis. TCRdb reanalysed the 5' RACE reads using MiXCR and keeps one entry per CDR3 protein. The sample has fewer than 650,000 distinct CDR3 sequences, roughly an eighth seen once. The specimen was blood, either unsorted or a sorted T cell fraction (not recorded which). The source of these receptors is a male donor with ankylosing spondylitis. Each CDR3 is given with its conserved first and last residue. The D gene is left open where the match is weak. Clone size, where shown, is once, few, many, or a class for clones that have expanded.

CDR3 protein,CDR3 DNA,V gene,clone size,D gene,J gene
CASSEEVTATNEKLFF,TGTGCCAGCAGTGAAGAGGTAACAGCAACTAATGAAAAACTGTTTTTT,TRBV2,few,-,TRBJ1-4
CASSLERQQPQHF,TGTGCCAGCAGCTTAGAGCGGCAGCAGCCCCAGCATTTT,TRBV11-2,many,-,TRBJ1-5
CASSFSGSNTGELFF,TGTGCCAGCAGCTTTAGCGGGAGCAACACCGGGGAGCTGTTTTTT,TRBV7-2,-,TRBD2,TRBJ2-2
CASRGGGSTDTQYF,TGTGCCAGCCGGGGGGGAGGAAGCACAGATACGCAGTATTTT,TRBV9,many,TRBD2,TRBJ2-3
CASRTSPSGNYEQFF,TGTGCCAGCAGAACGTCGCCTAGCGGGAACTATGAGCAGTTCTTC,TRBV11-1,many,TRBD2,TRBJ2-1
CASSPFSSYEQYF,TGTGCCAGCTCACCATTCTCCTCCTACGAGCAGTACTTC,TRBV18,-,-,TRBJ2-7
CASSQDNIQPQHF,TGTGCCAGCAGCCAAGATAATATTCAGCCCCAGCATTTT,TRBV3-1,few,-,TRBJ1-5
CASSWTGGEETQYF,TGTGCCAGCAGTTGGACAGGGGGCGAGGAGACCCAGTACTTC,TRBV12-3/TRBV12-4,few,TRBD1,TRBJ2-5
CASSKGPNYGYTF,TGTGCCAGCAGCAAGGGCCCAAACTATGGCTACACCTTC,TRBV21-1,-,-,TRBJ1-2
CATSDSSGGLGNQPQHF,TGTGCCACCAGTGATTCCAGCGGGGGCCTGGGCAATCAGCCCCAGCATTTT,TRBV24-1,few,-,TRBJ1-5
CASSHDRRSSYEQYF,TGTGCCAGCAGCCATGATAGGAGGAGCTCCTACGAGCAGTACTTC,TRBV12-3/TRBV12-4,many,-,TRBJ2-7
CASAIAGAANEQFF,TGTGCCAGCGCGATAGCGGGAGCAGCCAATGAGCAGTTCTTC,TRBV7-9,many,TRBD2,TRBJ2-1
CASSPLSGRSGGELFF,TGTGCCAGCAGTCCCCTTAGCGGGAGGTCTGGCGGGGAGCTGTTTTTT,TRBV6-2/TRBV6-3,-,TRBD2,TRBJ2-2
CAAGEGPYEQYF,TGTGCCGCCGGGGAGGGCCCCTACGAGCAGTACTTC,TRBV10-3,-,TRBD2,TRBJ2-7
CATSDTDRGPPGELFF,TGTGCCACCAGTGATACGGACAGGGGGCCTCCCGGGGAGCTGTTTTTT,TRBV24-1,few,TRBD1,TRBJ2-2
CSVLRGADYGYTF,TGCAGCGTTCTCCGGGGGGCTGATTATGGCTACACCTTC,TRBV29-1,few,-,TRBJ1-2
CASSWTGTTYEQYF,TGTGCCAGCAGCTGGACAGGGACGACCTACGAGCAGTACTTC,TRBV5-5,few,TRBD1,TRBJ2-7
CSVRGQDRDPYTQYF,TGCAGCGTGAGGGGCCAGGACAGGGATCCGTATACGCAGTATTTT,TRBV29-1,-,TRBD1,TRBJ2-3
CASSLSGFVRYGYTF,TGTGCCAGCAGCTTGAGCGGCTTTGTGCGCTATGGCTACACCTTC,TRBV11-2,few,-,TRBJ1-2
CATSRGQRGTEAFF,TGTGCCACTAGCCGGGGACAGCGAGGCACTGAAGCTTTCTTT,TRBV19,few,TRBD1,TRBJ1-1
CSARDLAKQENTEAFF,TGCAGTGCTAGAGATTTAGCGAAACAGGAGAACACTGAAGCTTTCTTT,TRBV20-1,-,-,TRBJ1-1
CASSFTTPQTQETQYF,TGCGCCAGCAGCTTTACGACGCCACAGACCCAAGAGACCCAGTACTTC,TRBV5-1,-,-,TRBJ2-5
CASRTDRQGTYEQYF,TGTGCCAGCAGGACCGACAGACAGGGAACCTACGAGCAGTACTTC,TRBV25-1,few,TRBD1,TRBJ2-7
CATGGLDSHNEQFF,TGTGCCACAGGGGGGCTAGACAGCCACAATGAGCAGTTCTTC,TRBV19,-,-,TRBJ2-1